The present T cell receptor (beta chain) was sequenced within a study of CD8+ T cells in alopecia areata. The sequencing template was cDNA reverse transcribed from extracted RNA. Measured with immunoSEQ multiplex PCR; TCRdb has only the in-frame clones, and not every one. The table shows more than 10,000 clones, with 50% to 70% occurring only once. CDR1 and CDR2 (germline): MNHNS, SASEGT. The V gene end was trimmed by 10 bases and the J gene end by 1 base; junction bases not matched to a gene: 6. The CDR3 has 14 amino acids. In this sample, this clone turned up a few times. Obtained from alopecia areata patients were lesional scalp punch biopsies along with peripheral blood.

This receptor was obtained from a human donor with alopecia areata. The input for sequencing was skin, taken at week 0. The chain couples TRBV6-1 to TRBJ2-3; 9 nucleotides line up with TRBD2. DNA of the CDR3: TGTGCCACTCTTTCTAGCGGGGGCACAGATACGCAGTATTTT. It codes for CATLSSGGTDTQYF.